Each of the 22 T cell receptor beta chains below was sequenced from the same sample in a study of OX40 agonist ivuxolimab in advanced cancers. Sequenced by immunoSEQ multiplex PCR; TCRdb stores in-frame clones only, minus some. The sample lists around 95,000 clones; about 90% were seen once. The specimen was CD4+ or CD8+ T cells sorted from blood, collected in a trial of the OX40 agonist ivuxolimab. These receptors came from an adult with an advanced solid tumor such as melanoma, head and neck, liver or kidney cancer.

This rearrangement joins TRBV28 to TRBJ1-1, with D tentatively TRBD1 (6 bases). V was cut by 5 bases and J by 1 base, with 11 bases left in between. This CDR3 region has 14 residues. Germline loops: CDR1 MDHEN, CDR2 SYDVKM. The CDR3 bases are TGTGCCAGCAGTCCCGGACAGCCGAACACTGAAGCTTTCTTT. Its protein is CASSPGQPNTEAFF.

The V gene is TRBV6-1, the J gene TRBJ2-1; 8 nucleotides match TRBD1. Germline V gene lookup returns CDR1 MNHNS and CDR2 SASEGT. This CDR3 comprises 15 residues. J was trimmed by 2 bases and V by 6 bases; bases with no gene match: 6. The chain's CDR3 is CASSRTGRPYNEQFF. The CDR3 bases are TGTGCCAGCAGCCGGACAGGGCGTCCCTACAATGAGCAGTTCTTC.

The CDR3 region has the DNA TGTGCCAGCAGGGACCCGGGGGCTAACTACGAGCAGTACTTC. Translated, it gives CASRDPGANYEQYF. The genes are TRBV28 and TRBJ2-7; D could derive from TRBD1 or TRBD2 (6 bases each). Germline V gene sequence: CDR1 MDHEN, CDR2 SYDVKM. This CDR3 comprises 14 residues. With 6 bases removed from V and 3 bases from J, the gap between germline ends came to 15 bases.

The V and J genes are TRBV12-5 and TRBJ1-1, with D unresolved. CDR1 is LGHNT and CDR2 is FRNRAP in the germline V gene. This CDR3 contains 15 residues. V shed 5 bases and J shed 4 bases, with 17 bases lying between them. In nucleotides, the CDR3 is TGTGCTAGTGGTGCACCTGCCCCTTGGGGCACTGAAGCTTTCTTT. Its protein is CASGAPAPWGTEAFF.

The chain carries TRBV28 and TRBJ2-6, with D possibly being TRBD1 (6 bases). Germline V CDR1 and CDR2: MDHEN, SYDVKM. The CDR3 has 16 residues. Between the trimmed V and J ends, which lost 5 bases and 4 bases, there was a span of 15 bases. The CDR3 DNA reads as TGTGCCAGCAGTCCCGGACAGTCTGGGGGGGCCAACGTCCTGACTTTC. Translation: CASSPGQSGGANVLTF.

This clone is a singleton in its sample. This rearrangement joins TRBV6-5 to TRBJ1-6; D uncertain. Germline CDR1 MNHEY, CDR2 SVGAGI. The CDR3 runs 12 residues. V lost 2 bases and J lost 7, with 3 bases in between. The CDR3 protein is CASSYENSPLHF. CDR3 DNA: TGTGCCAGCAGTTACGAGAATTCACCCCTCCACTTT.

The chain joins TRBV30 to TRBJ2-7; D might be TRBD1 (6 bases). The CDR3 totals 14 residues. Per germline, CDR1 GTSNPN and CDR2 SVGIG (reference sequence). Between the trimmed V and J ends, which lost 3 bases and 3 bases, there was a span of 15 bases. Written as DNA, the CDR3 is TGTGCCTGGAGCGGCAGGGACAATAACTACGAGCAGTACTTC. Translated: CAWSGRDNNYEQYF.

V usage is TRBV6-1 and J usage is TRBJ1-1; D remains ambiguous. The CDR3 runs 11 residues. CDR1 and CDR2 (germline): MNHNS, SASEGT. Trimming pared 10 bases from V and 4 bases from J, leaving 10 bases between. The CDR3: CAIHEGTEAFF. In DNA, the CDR3 is TGTGCCATCCACGAGGGCACTGAAGCTTTCTTT.

The V and J genes are TRBV21-1 and TRBJ1-1; the DNA was not compared with TRBD1, the D call given in the table. TRBV21-1 is an annotated pseudogene. This CDR3 is built from 15 residues. CDR3 sequence (DNA): TGTGCCAGCAGCAATCCGGGACAGGGGAACACTGAAGCTTTCTTT. As protein: CASSNPGQGNTEAFF.

This chain joins TRBV4-1 and TRBJ2-3; either TRBD1 or TRBD2 may fit D (5 bases each). CDR3 length equals 15 residues. V shed 2 bases and J shed 7 bases, with 16 bases lying between them. The germline V gene encodes CDR1 MGHRA and CDR2 YSYEKL. The CDR3 spells CASSQPGTPRNTQYF. Here the CDR3 DNA reads TGCGCCAGCAGCCAACCCGGGACCCCGCGCAATACGCAGTATTTT.

The J gene is TRBJ2-3, the V gene TRBV6-4; D uncertain. The CDR3 covers 13 residues. V was trimmed by 2 bases and J by 1 base, leaving 4 bases between them. Germline CDR1 is MRHNA and CDR2 is SNTAGT. The CDR3 loop reads CASSDLGTDTQYF. The CDR3, as DNA: TGTGCCAGCAGTGACCTAGGCACAGATACGCAGTATTTT.

V and J are TRBV6-1 and TRBJ1-2; 10 nucleotides line up with TRBD1. The length of the CDR3 is 17 residues. The J segment lost 7 bases and the V segment lost 1 base, leaving 12 bases of the junction unmatched. Germline lookup yields CDR1 MNHNS and CDR2 SASEGT. The CDR3 DNA follows: TGTGCCAGCAGTGAAGTTGGGACAGGGGTATTTGGGGCTGGCTACACCTTC. The encoded protein is CASSEVGTGVFGAGYTF.

This chain uses TRBV18 with TRBJ2-7; the match to TRBD1 covers 11 bases. V dropped 6 bases and J dropped 5; count of bases not matched to a gene: 6. The CDR3 totals 14 residues. CDR1 is KGHSH and CDR2 is LQKENI in the germline V gene. CDR3 DNA: TGTGCCAGCTCTCCCCGGACAGGGGGCCACGAGCAGTACTTC. Translation: CASSPRTGGHEQYF.

The chain joins TRBV15 to TRBJ1-3; perhaps TRBD1 as D (6 bases). V was shortened by 0 bases and J by 2 bases, with 17 bases between the two germline ends. This CDR3 comprises 18 residues. Germline-derived CDR1 and CDR2 are LNHNV and YYDKDF (reference sequence). In nucleotides, the CDR3 is TGTGCCACCAGCAGAGATGCGGGGGGCCCAGGGGCTGGAAACACCATATATTTT. Protein product: CATSRDAGGPGAGNTIYF.

The chain employs TRBV5-1 and TRBJ1-1, with D possibly TRBD1 on 5 matching bases. V was shortened by 1 base and J by 7 bases, with 11 bases between the two germline ends. The CDR3 runs to 13 residues. Germline CDR1 and CDR2: SGHRS and YFSETQ. CDR3 coding DNA: TGCGCCAGCAGCTTGCAGGGAGTTGGTGAAGCTTTCTTT. Its protein product is CASSLQGVGEAFF. Drawing the rest from reference TRBV5-1 and TRBJ1-1, the complete variable domain is KAGVTQTPRYLIKTRGQQVTLSCSPISGHRSVSWYQQTPGQGLQFLFEYFSETQRNKGNFPGRFSGRQFSNSRSEMNVSTLELGDSALYLCASSLQGVGEAFFGQGTRLTVV.

The chain couples TRBV19 to TRBJ2-7, with 7 bases aligning to TRBD1. CDR3 size: 14 residues. Looked up from germline, CDR1 is LNHDA and CDR2 is SQIVND (reference sequence). The V and J ends lost 5 bases and 4 bases, in that order; junction bases with no gene match: 8. CDR3 nucleotides: TGTGCCAGTAGTTCACCGGGACAGCCATACGAGCAGTACTTC. Protein sequence: CASSSPGQPYEQYF.

The chain is built from TRBV19 and TRBJ2-6; D is unclear. The CDR3 is 15 amino acids. CDR1 is LNHDA and CDR2 is SQIVND in the germline V gene (reference sequence). Trimming shortened V by 7 bases and J by 0 bases, and 10 bases separated the two germline ends. The CDR3 loop reads CASNQHRSGANVLTF. The CDR3 nucleotides read TGTGCCAGTAATCAACACCGCTCTGGGGCCAACGTCCTGACTTTC.

V is TRBV7-2 and J is TRBJ1-2, with D possibly matching TRBD1 (5 bases). Germline-derived CDR1 and CDR2 are SGHTA and FQGNSA. The CDR3 contains 16 residues. Between the trimmed V and J ends, which lost 4 bases and 7 bases, there was a span of 22 bases. The CDR3, as DNA: TGTGCCAGCAGCTCCTGGGGCGGGGACGACGCGCTTGGCTACACCTTC. This translates into CASSSWGGDDALGYTF.

This rearrangement joins TRBV10-3 to TRBJ1-5; D is unresolved. V lost 10 bases to trimming and J lost 4 bases, with 17 bases between them. CDR3 length: 14 residues. Germline values: CDR1 ENHRY, CDR2 SYGVKD. CDR3 DNA sequence: TGTGCCACCGACCGGGCAGGTGCTAATCAGCCCCAGCATTTT. Protein: CATDRAGANQPQHF.

The CDR3 nucleotides read TGCGCCAGCAACTTTCATGGGACAATGATTAGTGAAAAACTGTTTTTT. Amino acids: CASNFHGTMISEKLFF. The chain links TRBV5-1 to TRBJ1-4; possibly TRBD1 for D (6 bases). CDR1 is SGHRS and CDR2 is YFSETQ in the germline V gene. This CDR3 region has 16 residues. V was pared by 6 bases and J by 7 bases, with 22 bases between.

The V gene is TRBV27, the J gene TRBJ1-2; D gene ambiguous. The V gene lost 7 bases and the J gene lost 5 bases, with 20 bases spanning the gap. Germline V lookup: CDR1 MNHEY, CDR2 SMNVEV (reference sequence). There are 15 residues in the CDR3. The CDR3 nucleotides read TGTGCCAGCATGCGGCAGAATCAAGATCTATATGGCTACACCTTC. This sequence encodes CASMRQNQDLYGYTF.

The V and J genes are TRBV5-1 and TRBJ2-7; D might be TRBD2 (6 bases). CDR1 and CDR2 from the germline V gene are SGHRS and YFSETQ. The CDR3 has 15 residues. The V gene lost 4 bases and the J gene lost 8 bases, with 22 bases spanning the gap. CDR3 in DNA: TGCGCCAGCAGCGAGATCCAACGGGACTCTGACAAGCAGTACTTC. This codes for CASSEIQRDSDKQYF.